This T cell receptor beta chain was recorded in a study of cytomegalovirus exposure and HLA in healthy donors. Study-level points and caveats: In a later analysis, across HLA loci, associated TCR counts were highest for DRB1, lowest for HLA-C.

On this clone itself: The antigen is undetermined.

Researchers ran the PCR with 60 Vbeta and 13 Jbeta primers. Only in-frame clones appear in the TCRdb table, and some are missing; sequencing was by immunoSEQ multiplex PCR. The table records more than 90,000 clones, approximately 80% of them present only once. This CDR3 region has 12 residues. V was clipped by 6 bases and J by 8 bases; unmatched bases: 5. Germline lookup yields CDR1 MNHEY and CDR2 SVGAGI. This TCR was sampled from a woman in her thirties in good health and CMV-seronegative. The V call is TRBV6-5, the J call TRBJ1-2; 8 positions match TRBD1. Input material: PBMCs. The CDR3 DNA reads TGTGCCAGCAGGAACAGGGGGGGAGGCTACACCTTC. Its protein is CASRNRGGGYTF.